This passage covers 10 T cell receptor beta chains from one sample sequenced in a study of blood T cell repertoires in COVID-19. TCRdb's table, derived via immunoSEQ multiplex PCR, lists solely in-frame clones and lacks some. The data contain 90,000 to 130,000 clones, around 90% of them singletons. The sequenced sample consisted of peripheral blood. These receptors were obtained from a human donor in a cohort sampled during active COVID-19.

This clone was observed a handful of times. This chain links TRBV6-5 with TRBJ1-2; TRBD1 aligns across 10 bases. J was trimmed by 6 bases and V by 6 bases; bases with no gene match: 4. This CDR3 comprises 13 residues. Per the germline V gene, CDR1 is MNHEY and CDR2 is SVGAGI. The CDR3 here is CASSWGTGDGYTF. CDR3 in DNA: TGTGCCAGCAGCTGGGGGACAGGGGATGGCTACACCTTC.

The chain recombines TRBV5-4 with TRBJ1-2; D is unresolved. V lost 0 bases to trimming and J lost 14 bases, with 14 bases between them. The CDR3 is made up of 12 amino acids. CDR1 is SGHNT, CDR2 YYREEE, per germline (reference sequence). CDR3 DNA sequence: TGTGCCAGCAGCTTGGGAGGGCAGCCTTCGACCTTC. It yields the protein CASSLGGQPSTF.

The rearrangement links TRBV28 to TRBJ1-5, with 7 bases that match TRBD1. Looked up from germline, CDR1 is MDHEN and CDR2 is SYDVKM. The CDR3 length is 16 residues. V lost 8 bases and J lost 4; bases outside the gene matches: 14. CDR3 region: CASLIHGTVENQPQHF. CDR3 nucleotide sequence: TGTGCCAGCCTAATCCACGGGACAGTAGAAAATCAGCCCCAGCATTTT.

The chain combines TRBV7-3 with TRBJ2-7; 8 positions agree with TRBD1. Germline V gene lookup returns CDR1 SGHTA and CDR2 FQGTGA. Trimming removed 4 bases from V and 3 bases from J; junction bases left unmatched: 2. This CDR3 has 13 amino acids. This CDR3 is CASSYTGGYEQYF. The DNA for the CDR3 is TGTGCCAGCAGCTATACAGGGGGCTACGAGCAGTACTTC.

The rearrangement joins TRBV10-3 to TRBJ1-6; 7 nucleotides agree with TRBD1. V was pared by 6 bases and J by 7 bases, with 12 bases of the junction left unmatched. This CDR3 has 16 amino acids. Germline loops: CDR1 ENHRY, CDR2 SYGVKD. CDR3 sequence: CAISGTRDSANSPLHF. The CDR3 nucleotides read TGTGCCATCAGCGGGACCCGGGACAGCGCCAATTCACCCCTCCACTTT.

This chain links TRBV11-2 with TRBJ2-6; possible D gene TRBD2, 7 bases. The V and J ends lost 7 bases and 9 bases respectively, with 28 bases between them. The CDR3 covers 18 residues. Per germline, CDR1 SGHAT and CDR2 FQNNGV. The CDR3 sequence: CASTTTEGGEPGYNVLTF. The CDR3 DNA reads TGTGCCAGCACCACTACTGAAGGGGGGGAGCCAGGGTACAACGTCCTGACTTTC.

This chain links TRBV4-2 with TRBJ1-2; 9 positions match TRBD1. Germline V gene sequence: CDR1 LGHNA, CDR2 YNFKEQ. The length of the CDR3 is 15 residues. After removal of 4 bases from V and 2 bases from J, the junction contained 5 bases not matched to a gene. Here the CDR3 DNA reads TGTGCCAGCAGCCCCGGGACAGGGCGGAACTATGGCTACACCTTC. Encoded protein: CASSPGTGRNYGYTF.

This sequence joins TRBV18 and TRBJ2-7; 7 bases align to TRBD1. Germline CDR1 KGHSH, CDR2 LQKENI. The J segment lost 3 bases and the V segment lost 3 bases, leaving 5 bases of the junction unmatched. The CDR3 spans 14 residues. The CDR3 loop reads CASSPGTANYEQYF. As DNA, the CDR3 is TGTGCCAGCTCACCCGGGACAGCTAACTACGAGCAGTACTTC.

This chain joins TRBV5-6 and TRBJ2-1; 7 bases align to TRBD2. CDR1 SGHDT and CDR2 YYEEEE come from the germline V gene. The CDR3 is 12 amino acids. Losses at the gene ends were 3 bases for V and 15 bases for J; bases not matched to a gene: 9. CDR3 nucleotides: TGTGCCAGCAGCTCACCCGGGACTACGGGGTTCTTC. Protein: CASSSPGTTGFF.

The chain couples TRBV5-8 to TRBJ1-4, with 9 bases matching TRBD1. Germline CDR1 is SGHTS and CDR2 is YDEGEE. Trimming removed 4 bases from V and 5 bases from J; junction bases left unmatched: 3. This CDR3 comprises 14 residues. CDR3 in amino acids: CASSRGQGNEKLFF. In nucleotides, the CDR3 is TGTGCCAGCAGCCGCGGACAGGGGAATGAAAAACTGTTTTTT.